What follows are 32 T cell receptor beta chains derived from one specimen sequenced in a study of blood T cell repertoires in COVID-19. Here immunoSEQ multiplex PCR was the method, and the copy in TCRdb shows in-frame clones only, minus some. Here the sample spans about 65,000 clones, about 81% being singletons. Sequencing was carried out using peripheral blood. These TCRs come from a man aged 80 or over with acute or convalescent COVID-19.

J is TRBJ1-2 and V is TRBV2; TRBD1 might be the D (5 bases). This CDR3 region has 13 residues. The V end was cut by 7 bases, the J end by 8 bases, with 17 bases between. Germline CDR1 and CDR2: SNHLY and FYNNEI. The CDR3 reads CASTGAGGRGYTF. CDR3 sequence (DNA): TGTGCCAGCACTGGGGCGGGAGGTCGGGGCTACACCTTC.

The chain joins TRBV4-1 to TRBJ2-2, with 10 bases that match TRBD1. V dropped 3 bases and J dropped 4; count of bases not matched to a gene: 8. CDR1 is MGHRA and CDR2 is YSYEKL in the germline V gene. The CDR3 is 17 residues long. CDR3 residues: CASSQTGGARGTGELFF. CDR3 DNA: TGCGCCAGCAGCCAGACAGGGGGCGCTAGGGGCACCGGGGAGCTGTTTTTT.

In DNA form, the CDR3 reads TGCGCCAGCAGCCAAGATAAGAGGGAACAGCCCCAGCATTTT. This codes for CASSQDKREQPQHF. The chain combines TRBV4-1 with TRBJ1-5; D gene unclear. CDR1 and CDR2 (germline): MGHRA, YSYEKL. The CDR3 loop spans 14 amino acids. The V and J ends lost 0 bases and 7 bases respectively, with 10 bases between them.

V and J are TRBV3-1 (or the pseudogene TRBV3-2) and TRBJ1-1, with 7 bases aligning to TRBD1. V dropped 4 bases and J dropped 4; count of bases not matched to a gene: 9. This CDR3 region has 15 residues. Germline lookup yields CDR1 LGHDT and CDR2 YNNKEL (reference sequence). The CDR3 DNA follows: TGTGCCAGCAGCCCGATGACAGGGTTGGCCACTGAAGCTTTCTTT. As protein: CASSPMTGLATEAFF.

The chain carries TRBV2 and TRBJ1-1; 9 nucleotides line up with TRBD1. V trimming: 6 bases; J trimming: 8 bases; junction bases outside the gene matches: 4. The CDR3 has 12 residues. Germline-derived CDR1 and CDR2 are SNHLY and FYNNEI. DNA of the CDR3: TGTGCCAGCAGGCGGGACAGGGTCGAAGCTTTCTTT. Residues: CASRRDRVEAFF.

The rearrangement joins TRBV5-6 to TRBJ1-3; D remains ambiguous. The V gene lost 3 bases and the J gene lost 0 bases, with 13 bases spanning the gap. This CDR3 spans 16 amino acids. The germline V gene encodes CDR1 SGHDT and CDR2 YYEEEE. The CDR3 protein is CASSYRLTRSGNTIYF. The CDR3 DNA is TGTGCCAGCAGCTATCGACTCACCCGCTCTGGAAACACCATATATTTT.

This rearrangement joins TRBV2 to TRBJ1-6; the D is unclear. The V and J ends lost 2 bases and 0 bases respectively, with 8 bases between them. This CDR3 has 16 residues. The germline V gene encodes CDR1 SNHLY and CDR2 FYNNEI. The CDR3 is CASSERGSSYNSPLHF. Here the CDR3 DNA reads TGTGCCAGCAGTGAACGAGGGAGCTCCTATAATTCACCCCTCCACTTT. The full variable domain, in which reference TRBV2 and TRBJ1-6 provide the parts outside the CDR3, is EPEVTQTPSHQVTQMGQEVILRCVPISNHLYFYWYRQILGQKVEFLVSFYNNEISEKSEIFDDQFSVERPDGSNFTLKIRSTKLEDSAMYFCASSERGSSYNSPLHFGNGTRLTVT.

The V gene is TRBV5-6, the J gene TRBJ2-5, with 10 bases fitting TRBD1. Trimming took 2 bases from V and 4 from J; bases not matched to a gene: 8. The V gene's germline CDR1 is SGHDT and CDR2 YYEEEE. CDR3 length equals 16 residues. The CDR3 here is CASSFGTGVVGETQYF. CDR3 in DNA: TGTGCCAGCAGCTTCGGGACAGGGGTAGTTGGAGAGACCCAGTACTTC.

This chain joins TRBV6-2 or TRBV6-3 and TRBJ2-3; a weak D match, TRBD2 (6 bases). Germline CDR1 is MNHEY and CDR2 is SVGEGT. The CDR3 has 16 amino acids. The V and J ends lost 0 bases and 2 bases respectively, with 12 bases between them. The CDR3 region has the DNA TGTGCCAGCAGTTACTCGAGGGAGGCCCCCACAGATACGCAGTATTTT. This gives the protein CASSYSREAPTDTQYF.

This chain uses TRBV5-1 with TRBJ1-1; 8 bases match TRBD1. From germline, CDR1 is SGHRS and CDR2 YFSETQ. The V segment lost 1 base and the J segment 7 bases; nucleotides outside the gene matches: 9. The CDR3 totals 15 residues. CDR3 amino acids: CASSLTGGYQNEAFF. The DNA for the CDR3 is TGCGCCAGCAGCTTGACAGGGGGATACCAAAATGAAGCTTTCTTT.

This rearrangement joins TRBV9 to TRBJ1-2; D not resolved. Trimming pared 4 bases from V and 2 bases from J, leaving 21 bases between. Germline V gene sequence: CDR1 SGDLS, CDR2 YYNGEE. The CDR3 length is 17 residues. The CDR3 protein is CASSPSLGVQSNYGYTF. CDR3 coding DNA: TGTGCCAGCAGCCCATCCCTGGGAGTCCAGAGCAACTATGGCTACACCTTC.

This rearrangement joins TRBV30 to TRBJ1-1; D is ambiguous. V was cut by 0 bases and J by 3 bases, with 8 bases left in between. The length of the CDR3 is 13 residues. Germline lookup yields CDR1 GTSNPN and CDR2 SVGIG (reference sequence). The CDR3 nucleotides are TGTGCCTGGAGTGTACACGTGGACACTGAAGCTTTCTTT. The encoded protein is CAWSVHVDTEAFF. The whole variable domain, filled in from reference TRBV30 and TRBJ1-1, reads SQTIHQWPATLVQPVGSPLSLECTVEGTSNPNLYWYRQAAGRGLQLLFYSVGIGQISSEVPQNLSASRPQDRQFILSSKKLLLSDSGFYLCAWSVHVDTEAFFGQGTRLTVV.

This sequence joins TRBV12-3 or TRBV12-4 and TRBJ1-2; 7 positions match TRBD1. The CDR3 is made up of 13 amino acids. Trimming at V came to 3 bases and at J to 4 bases, leaving 2 bases not matched to a gene. CDR3: CASSLRGPYGYTF. The CDR3 nucleotides are TGTGCCAGCAGTTTGAGGGGGCCCTATGGCTACACCTTC.

The rearrangement uses TRBV30 and TRBJ2-3; TRBD2 aligns across 8 bases. Germline values: CDR1 GTSNPN, CDR2 SVGIG (reference sequence). The CDR3 has 16 amino acids. V was clipped by 3 bases and J by 2 bases; unmatched bases: 10. The CDR3 is CAWRRGAGDPTDTQYF. CDR3 nucleotide sequence: TGTGCCTGGAGGCGTGGAGCGGGGGACCCCACAGATACGCAGTATTTT. Drawing the rest from reference TRBV30 and TRBJ2-3, the complete variable domain is SQTIHQWPATLVQPVGSPLSLECTVEGTSNPNLYWYRQAAGRGLQLLFYSVGIGQISSEVPQNLSASRPQDRQFILSSKKLLLSDSGFYLCAWRRGAGDPTDTQYFGPGTRLTVL.

This CDR3 reads CASSQDMGEGETQYF. The CDR3, as DNA: TGTGCCAGCAGCCAAGATATGGGGGAGGGAGAGACCCAGTACTTC. J is TRBJ2-5 and V is TRBV3-1 (or the pseudogene TRBV3-2), with 7 positions matching TRBD2. This CDR3 is built from 15 residues. The V segment lost 0 bases and the J segment 4 bases; nucleotides outside the gene matches: 5. Germline V gene lookup returns CDR1 LGHDT and CDR2 YNNKEL (reference sequence).

The rearrangement links TRBV6-6 to TRBJ1-1, with D possibly TRBD1 on 6 matching bases. Trimming removed 5 bases from V and 0 bases from J, with 13 bases in between. There are 15 residues in the CDR3. Germline lookup yields CDR1 MNHNY and CDR2 SVGAGI (reference sequence). This CDR3 is CASSAYQGMNTEAFF. CDR3 nucleotide sequence: TGTGCCAGCAGTGCGTACCAGGGGATGAACACTGAAGCTTTCTTT.

This clone was seen just once. This chain uses TRBV12-3 or TRBV12-4 with TRBJ1-1; D unclear. The CDR3 is 13 residues long. V was shortened by 2 bases and J by 1 base, with 5 bases between the two germline ends. The CDR3 DNA reads TGTGCCAGCAGTTTATCAAAGAACACTGAAGCTTTCTTT. As protein: CASSLSKNTEAFF.

This chain links TRBV18 with TRBJ1-1; perhaps TRBD1 as D (6 bases). Trimming left V 2 bases short and J 6 bases short, with 13 bases between. Germline CDR1 reads KGHSH; CDR2 reads LQKENI. The CDR3 has 14 residues. The CDR3 sequence: CASSPSRGTAEAFF. Written as DNA, the CDR3 is TGTGCCAGCTCACCAAGCAGGGGCACTGCTGAAGCTTTCTTT.

This chain links TRBV11-2 with TRBJ2-7; 11 positions match TRBD1. Germline CDR1 reads SGHAT; CDR2 reads FQNNGV. The trim removed 1 base at V and 3 bases at J, leaving 5 bases unmatched. CDR3 size: 16 residues. The CDR3 sequence is CASSLGMGTGGYEQYF. In DNA, the CDR3 is TGTGCCAGCAGCTTAGGGATGGGGACAGGGGGCTACGAGCAGTACTTC.

This rearrangement joins TRBV2 to TRBJ2-3; no definite D call. V was pared by 6 bases and J by 5 bases, with 15 bases between. Germline V CDR1 and CDR2: SNHLY, FYNNEI. The CDR3 totals 14 residues. The CDR3 DNA sequence: TGTGCCAGCAGCCAGGCCGGAACGGAAGATACGCAGTATTTT. Translated: CASSQAGTEDTQYF.

This chain joins TRBV30 and TRBJ1-6; 9 positions agree with TRBD1. Per the germline V gene, CDR1 is GTSNPN and CDR2 is SVGIG (reference sequence). With 5 bases clipped from V and 10 bases from J, the junction kept 9 bases outside the gene matches. The CDR3 covers 14 residues. CDR3 sequence: CAWEDRGILSPLHF. CDR3 DNA: TGTGCCTGGGAGGACAGGGGAATTTTGTCACCCCTCCACTTT.

This chain links TRBV5-1 with TRBJ2-1, with D perhaps TRBD1 (5 bases). This CDR3 is 16 amino acids long. Trimming removed 1 base from V and 0 bases from J, with 11 bases in between. CDR1 is SGHRS and CDR2 is YFSETQ in the germline V gene. The CDR3: CASSLSTGISYNEQFF. CDR3 coding DNA: TGCGCCAGCAGCTTGTCTACAGGTATCTCCTACAATGAGCAGTTCTTC. Full variable domain (remainder filled in from reference TRBV5-1 and TRBJ2-1): KAGVTQTPRYLIKTRGQQVTLSCSPISGHRSVSWYQQTPGQGLQFLFEYFSETQRNKGNFPGRFSGRQFSNSRSEMNVSTLELGDSALYLCASSLSTGISYNEQFFGPGTRLTVL.

The chain links TRBV19 to TRBJ1-1; 7 positions agree with TRBD1. The CDR3 loop spans 14 amino acids. V dropped 4 bases and J dropped 4; count of bases not matched to a gene: 6. Germline CDR1 is LNHDA and CDR2 is SQIVND (reference sequence). Here the CDR3 reads CASSTDRVSTEAFF. In DNA, the CDR3 is TGTGCCAGTAGTACTGACAGGGTGAGCACTGAAGCTTTCTTT.

The rearrangement uses TRBV12-3 or TRBV12-4 and TRBJ2-1; D unclear. Trimming shortened V by 3 bases and J by 11 bases, and 11 bases separated the two germline ends. This CDR3 contains 12 residues. Here the CDR3 DNA reads TGTGCCAGCAGTTTCTCGAGTTCCAAGCAGTTCTTC. It specifies CASSFSSSKQFF.

This clone has only one observation. V gene TRBV4-2 combines with J gene TRBJ2-1; TRBD2 matches at 11 bases. The germline V gene encodes CDR1 LGHNA and CDR2 YNFKEQ. V shed 3 bases and J 4 bases; nucleotides not matched to a gene: 8. CDR3 length: 17 residues. The CDR3 protein is CASSQKTSSGGYNEQFF. CDR3 sequence (DNA): TGTGCCAGCAGCCAGAAGACGTCTAGCGGGGGGTACAATGAGCAGTTCTTC.

The table lists this clone with a count of one. The gene calls are TRBV13 and TRBJ2-3, with D perhaps TRBD2 (6 bases). The CDR3 is made up of 16 amino acids. Trimming left V 6 bases short and J 0 bases short, with 16 bases between. The V gene's germline CDR1 is PRHDT and CDR2 FYEKMQ (reference sequence). CDR3 nucleotide sequence: TGTGCCAGCAGTCCAAACGGCGGGGCAAGCACAGATACGCAGTATTTT. This translates into CASSPNGGASTDTQYF.

The chain links TRBV13 to TRBJ1-4; 9 bases fit TRBD1. CDR3 size: 15 residues. J lost 5 bases, V lost 5 bases, and 6 bases had no gene match. Germline CDR1 reads PRHDT; CDR2 reads FYEKMQ (reference sequence). Written as DNA, the CDR3 is TGTGCCAGCAGCCAACACGGGACAGGGAATGAAAAACTGTTTTTT. Translated: CASSQHGTGNEKLFF.

V gene TRBV6-6 combines with J gene TRBJ2-1; D might be TRBD1 (6 bases). The germline V and J ends were trimmed by 6 bases and 7 bases, with 22 bases remaining between them. Germline values: CDR1 MNHNY, CDR2 SVGAGI (reference sequence). This CDR3 region has 16 residues. CDR3 coding DNA: TGTGCCAGCAGAGCCCGGCTTGAGGGGGTTTTAAATGAGCAGTTCTTC. The encoded protein is CASRARLEGVLNEQFF.

This chain connects TRBV18 to TRBJ2-6, with D hard to call. Looked up from germline, CDR1 is KGHSH and CDR2 is LQKENI. V lost 2 bases and J lost 1, with 6 bases in between. The CDR3 extends over 15 amino acids. The DNA for the CDR3 is TGTGCCAGCTCACCAGTCGGTTCTGGGGCCAACGTCCTGACTTTC. The encoded protein is CASSPVGSGANVLTF.

This clone has at least ten counts. The chain employs TRBV12-3 or TRBV12-4 and TRBJ2-3; D not certain. This CDR3 has 13 amino acids. Trimming stripped 1 base from V and 4 bases from J, with 6 bases between. DNA for the CDR3: TGTGCCAGCAGTTTAGGCCCGGCAGATACGCAGTATTTT. The encoded protein is CASSLGPADTQYF.

This sequence joins TRBV7-9 and TRBJ1-3; a weak D match, TRBD1 (6 bases). Trimming removed 4 bases from V and 4 bases from J, with 17 bases in between. Germline V gene sequence: CDR1 SEHNR, CDR2 FQNEAQ (reference sequence). This CDR3 has 16 residues. This CDR3 reads CASSSPGRGTGNTIYF. The CDR3 DNA follows: TGTGCCAGCAGCTCCCCCGGCAGGGGAACAGGAAACACCATATATTTT.

The rearrangement uses TRBV2 and TRBJ2-3; 9 nucleotides align to TRBD1. J lost 0 bases, V lost 6 bases, and 4 bases had no gene match. CDR3 length: 15 amino acids. In germline, CDR1 is SNHLY, CDR2 FYNNEI. This CDR3 reads CASRGQGLSTDTQYF. The CDR3 region has the DNA TGTGCCAGCAGGGGACAGGGTTTAAGCACAGATACGCAGTATTTT.